A selection of T cell receptor beta chains follows, all from one sample in a study of cytomegalovirus exposure and HLA in healthy donors. Generated by immunoSEQ multiplex PCR, the TCRdb table keeps only in-frame clones and is missing some. Of approximately 130,000 clones in the sample, approximately 90% were seen once. The sample consisted of PBMCs. The receptor set was obtained from a woman between 18 and 30 years old in good health and CMV-seronegative. Each CDR3 is given with its conserved first and last residue. D genes are given only for firm matches. Clone size appears in some rows only: once, few, many, or a class for an expanded clone.

cdr3_length: 18
v_call: TRBV19
j_call: TRBJ1-5
clone_size: NA
d_call: TRBD1
cdr3_nt: TGTGCCAGTAGTATCCCCTTTTATCGGACAGGGGGTAATCAGCCCCAGCATTTT
cdr3_aa: CASSIPFYRTGGNQPQHF

cdr3_length: 14
v_call: TRBV27
j_call: TRBJ2-7
clone_size: once
d_call: NA
cdr3_nt: TGTGCCAGCAGTTTATCATCCGTTTCCTACGAGCAGTACTTC
cdr3_aa: CASSLSSVSYEQYF

cdr3_length: 16
v_call: TRBV6-5
j_call: TRBJ2-7
clone_size: NA
d_call: NA
cdr3_nt: TGTGCCAGCAGTTATCAATTTGAGGTGAGCTCCTACGAGCAGTACTTC
cdr3_aa: CASSYQFEVSSYEQYF

cdr3_length: 15
v_call: TRBV4-3
j_call: TRBJ1-2
clone_size: once
d_call: TRBD1
cdr3_nt: TGCGCCAGCAGCCAAGATCAGGACAGGGAAAGGGCCTACACCTTC
cdr3_aa: CASSQDQDRERAYTF

cdr3_length: 14
v_call: TRBV5-1
j_call: TRBJ2-5
clone_size: NA
d_call: TRBD1
cdr3_nt: TGCGCCAGCAGCTGGACAGGGACGAAAGAGACCCAGTACTTC
cdr3_aa: CASSWTGTKETQYF

cdr3_length: 16
v_call: TRBV6-1
j_call: TRBJ2-3
clone_size: NA
d_call: TRBD1
cdr3_nt: TGTGCCAGCAGTGAACTGAGGGGGCCCGTTTCCGATACGCAGTATTTT
cdr3_aa: CASSELRGPVSDTQYF

cdr3_length: 17
v_call: TRBV7-2
j_call: TRBJ2-4
clone_size: NA
d_call: TRBD2
cdr3_nt: TGTGCCAGCAGCTTACTCGGCGGGAGTTTCGACAAAAACATTCAGTACTTC
cdr3_aa: CASSLLGGSFDKNIQYF

cdr3_length: 19
v_call: TRBV12-5
j_call: TRBJ1-6
clone_size: NA
d_call: NA
cdr3_nt: TGTGCTAGTGGTTTGGTAGCGCTGGACAGCAATTTATATAATTCACCCCTCCACTTT
cdr3_aa: CASGLVALDSNLYNSPLHF

cdr3_length: 15
v_call: TRBV9
j_call: TRBJ2-5
clone_size: NA
d_call: TRBD1
cdr3_nt: TGTGCCAGCAGCTCCACCCCGGGACAGGGAGAGACCCAGTACTTC
cdr3_aa: CASSSTPGQGETQYF

cdr3_length: 14
v_call: TRBV5-6
j_call: TRBJ2-1
clone_size: once
d_call: NA
cdr3_nt: TGTGCCAGCAGCTTGGACAGCTTCTACAATGAGCAGTTCTTC
cdr3_aa: CASSLDSFYNEQFF

cdr3_length: 14
v_call: TRBV30
j_call: TRBJ1-5
clone_size: NA
d_call: NA
cdr3_nt: TGTGCCTGGAGTGAGGGGGTTAGCAATCAGCCCCAGCATTTT
cdr3_aa: CAWSEGVSNQPQHF

cdr3_length: 14
v_call: TRBV7-6
j_call: TRBJ2-1
clone_size: NA
d_call: NA
cdr3_nt: TGTGCCAGCAGCCCCTCGACTGGTCTGGCTGAGCAGTTCTTC
cdr3_aa: CASSPSTGLAEQFF

cdr3_length: 16
v_call: TRBV4-1
j_call: TRBJ1-4
clone_size: NA
d_call: NA
cdr3_nt: TGCGCCAGCAGCCAAGAGGGTAGCACAACTAATGAAAAACTGTTTTTT
cdr3_aa: CASSQEGSTTNEKLFF

cdr3_length: 18
v_call: TRBV2
j_call: TRBJ1-5
clone_size: once
d_call: TRBD1
cdr3_nt: TGTGCCAGCAGGTCGGGGGACAGGGGGCTTTGGGGCAATCAGCCCCAGCATTTT
cdr3_aa: CASRSGDRGLWGNQPQHF

cdr3_length: 16
v_call: TRBV4-2
j_call: TRBJ2-7
clone_size: NA
d_call: TRBD1
cdr3_nt: TGTGCCAGCAGCCCACGCCCGGGACAGGGAAGTCACGAGCAGTACTTC
cdr3_aa: CASSPRPGQGSHEQYF

cdr3_length: 15
v_call: TRBV6-5
j_call: TRBJ2-1
clone_size: NA
d_call: NA
cdr3_nt: TGTGCCAGCAGTTACGCTGGGAGCTCCTACAATGAGCAGTTCTTC
cdr3_aa: CASSYAGSSYNEQFF

cdr3_length: 14
v_call: TRBV5-5
j_call: TRBJ1-6
clone_size: NA
d_call: NA
cdr3_nt: TGTGCCAGCAGCTTGGTTTTAAATAATTCACCCCTCCACTTT
cdr3_aa: CASSLVLNNSPLHF

cdr3_length: 15
v_call: TRBV6-5
j_call: TRBJ2-1
clone_size: NA
d_call: NA
cdr3_nt: TGTGCCAGCACTTTATCTATGGGAGCGTGGGGTGAGCAGTTCTTC
cdr3_aa: CASTLSMGAWGEQFF

cdr3_length: 13
v_call: TRBV7-3
j_call: TRBJ1-1
clone_size: NA
d_call: NA
cdr3_nt: TGTGCCAGCAGCTTAATTACGGGGGCTGAAGCTTTCTTT
cdr3_aa: CASSLITGAEAFF

cdr3_length: 18
v_call: TRBV27
j_call: TRBJ1-1
clone_size: NA
d_call: TRBD1
cdr3_nt: TGTGCCAGCAGTTCCCCGTCTTGGTCCACAGGGGGCAAAACTGAAGCTTTCTTT
cdr3_aa: CASSSPSWSTGGKTEAFF

cdr3_length: 11
v_call: TRBV10-3
j_call: TRBJ1-1
clone_size: NA
d_call: NA
cdr3_nt: TGTGCCATCAGTGGGGGGCAGGAAGCTTTCTTT
cdr3_aa: CAISGGQEAFF

cdr3_length: 14
v_call: TRBV4-1
j_call: TRBJ1-2
clone_size: NA
d_call: TRBD1
cdr3_nt: TGCGCCAGCAGCCCAGGACAGGACCCCTATGGCTACACCTTC
cdr3_aa: CASSPGQDPYGYTF

cdr3_length: 14
v_call: TRBV10-1
j_call: TRBJ2-1
clone_size: NA
d_call: NA
cdr3_nt: TGCGCCAGACGGGAGCGGGTTACTCGCAATGAGCAGTTCTTC
cdr3_aa: CARRERVTRNEQFF

cdr3_length: 13
v_call: TRBV28
j_call: TRBJ2-7
clone_size: NA
d_call: NA
cdr3_nt: TGTGCCAGCAGTCTCTTCCCGGTCCACGAGCAGTACTTC
cdr3_aa: CASSLFPVHEQYF

cdr3_length: 15
v_call: TRBV28
j_call: TRBJ1-3
clone_size: NA
d_call: TRBD1
cdr3_nt: TGTGCCAGCAGTTTGACGACAGGGGCTGGAAACACCATATATTTT
cdr3_aa: CASSLTTGAGNTIYF

cdr3_length: 12
v_call: TRBV4-3
j_call: TRBJ2-1
clone_size: NA
d_call: NA
cdr3_nt: TGCGCCAGCAGCCAAGTATACAATGAGCAGTTCTTC
cdr3_aa: CASSQVYNEQFF

cdr3_length: 17
v_call: TRBV15
j_call: TRBJ1-5
clone_size: NA
d_call: NA
cdr3_nt: TGTGCCACCAGCGGGGGACACCGGAAGGTCAACAATCAGCCCCAGCATTTT
cdr3_aa: CATSGGHRKVNNQPQHF

cdr3_length: 18
v_call: TRBV27
j_call: TRBJ1-5
clone_size: NA
d_call: TRBD1
cdr3_nt: TGTGCCAGCAGTCCCTGGACAGGGACCAAACCAAGCAATCAGCCCCAGCATTTT
cdr3_aa: CASSPWTGTKPSNQPQHF